The 30 T cell receptor beta chains listed next were all sequenced from one sample in a study of identical twins. TCRdb processed the 5' RACE reads anew with MiXCR; each CDR3 protein has one entry. The table shows about 290,000 distinct CDR3 sequences, with 9.5% occurring only once. The same sample was also studied in work on yellow fever vaccine responses in identical twins.

The sample consisted of CD8+ T cells sorted from blood. These receptors were taken from a woman between 18 and 30 years old in good health.

The chain employs TRBV6-2 or TRBV6-3 and TRBJ2-6; 7 bases match TRBD1. The CDR3 spans 18 residues. The V gene end was trimmed by 1 base and the J gene end by 2 bases; junction bases not matched to a gene: 8. Germline values: CDR1 MNHEY, CDR2 SVGEGT. The CDR3 loop reads CASSYFRDSSAGANVLTF. In DNA form, the CDR3 reads TGTGCCAGCAGTTACTTTCGGGACAGTTCTGCTGGGGCCAACGTCCTGACTTTC.

This clonotype was seen at least ten times. The genes are TRBV29-1 and TRBJ1-5; TRBD1 is a possible D gene (5 bases). Per germline, CDR1 SQVTM and CDR2 ANQGSEA. CDR3 length: 13 residues. Trimming took 4 bases from V and 4 from J, leaving 11 bases between them. The CDR3 here is CSVAGSTNQPQHF. In nucleotides, the CDR3 is TGCAGCGTTGCAGGGTCCACGAATCAGCCCCAGCATTTT.

At least ten counts were recorded for this clonotype. The rearrangement links TRBV29-1 to TRBJ1-1; TRBD1 is a possible D gene (6 bases). V was cut by 4 bases and J by 8 bases, with 14 bases left in between. The CDR3 has 12 amino acids. CDR1 and CDR2 (germline): SQVTM, ANQGSEA. CDR3 sequence: CSVVDSTMEAFF. For the CDR3, the DNA is TGCAGCGTTGTGGACAGCACTATGGAAGCTTTCTTT. Full variable domain (rest looked up from reference TRBV29-1 and TRBJ1-1): SAVISQKPSRDICQRGTSLTIQCQVDSQVTMMFWYRQQPGQSLTLIATANQGSEATYESGFVIDKFPISRPNLTFSTLTVSNMSPEDSSIYLCSVVDSTMEAFFGQGTRLTVV.

J is TRBJ2-1 and V is TRBV12-3 or TRBV12-4, with D possibly TRBD1 on 5 matching bases. The CDR3 has 11 residues. Trimming removed 8 bases from V and 8 bases from J, with 10 bases in between. CDR3 region: CASGASDEQFF. The CDR3 nucleotides are TGTGCCAGCGGGGCCAGCGATGAGCAGTTCTTC.

Only a few counts were recorded for this clonotype. The rearrangement joins TRBV12-3 or TRBV12-4 to TRBJ2-1, with D unclear. The CDR3 runs 8 residues. With 8 bases removed from V and 15 bases from J, the gap between germline ends came to 8 bases. The CDR3 reads CASSLMFF. In DNA form, the CDR3 reads TGTGCCAGCTCTCTAATGTTCTTC.

Only a few counts were recorded for this clonotype. The V gene is TRBV27, the J gene TRBJ2-1; D is undetermined. V lost 6 bases to trimming and J lost 0 bases, with 9 bases between them. The germline V gene has CDR1 MNHEY and CDR2 SMNVEV (reference sequence). This CDR3 has 14 amino acids. In DNA, the CDR3 is TGTGCCAGCAGCCCGATCGGCTCCTACAATGAGCAGTTCTTC. This gives the protein CASSPIGSYNEQFF.

This clonotype has a handful of counts. V gene TRBV20-1 combines with J gene TRBJ2-1; D is ambiguous. The CDR3 extends over 15 amino acids. The V and J ends lost 0 bases and 8 bases respectively, with 17 bases between them. Germline V gene lookup returns CDR1 DFQATT and CDR2 SNEGSKA (reference sequence). This CDR3 is CSARDVVGPDDEQFF. The CDR3, as DNA: TGCAGTGCTAGAGATGTGGTCGGTCCGGACGATGAGCAGTTCTTC.

This clonotype was observed many times. The V and J genes are TRBV14 and TRBJ2-5; a possible D gene is TRBD1 (5 bases). V dropped 0 bases and J dropped 5 bases, with 22 bases sitting between them. The CDR3 extends over 18 amino acids. Per germline, CDR1 SGHDN and CDR2 FVKESK. CDR3 in amino acids: CASSQDIGGAQKRETQYF. CDR3 sequence (DNA): TGTGCCAGCAGCCAAGACATTGGTGGGGCTCAAAAGAGGGAGACCCAGTACTTC.

Ten or more counts support this clonotype. This chain joins TRBV2 and TRBJ2-5, with TRBD1 matching over 7 bases. Losses at the gene ends were 1 base for V and 7 bases for J; bases not matched to a gene: 12. Germline V gene data show CDR1 as SNHLY and CDR2 as FYNNEI. The CDR3 runs 16 residues. The CDR3: CASSEVSRDSVLTQYF. CDR3 nucleotide sequence: TGTGCCAGCAGTGAAGTTTCCCGGGACAGCGTCTTGACCCAGTACTTC.

This clonotype was counted at least ten times. The chain uses TRBV29-1 and TRBJ2-2; no reliable D call. Germline loops: CDR1 SQVTM, CDR2 ANQGSEA. V lost 6 bases and J 5 bases, leaving 13 bases between the germline ends. The CDR3 is 13 amino acids. The CDR3 DNA follows: TGCAGCGTGGAAAAAGCCCTGACCGGGGAGCTGTTTTTT. Its translation: CSVEKALTGELFF.

This chain joins TRBV11-2 and TRBJ2-3; perhaps TRBD1 as D (6 bases). The CDR3 contains 18 residues. Trimming stripped 5 bases from V and 0 bases from J, with 21 bases between. The germline V gene has CDR1 SGHAT and CDR2 FQNNGV. CDR3: CASSPQGYDRLSTDTQYF. The CDR3 bases are TGTGCCAGCAGCCCACAAGGGTACGACAGGCTGAGCACAGATACGCAGTATTTT.

This clonotype was seen only a few times. The CDR3 sequence: CASSQDGEPQHF. For the CDR3, the DNA is TGCGCCAGCAGCCAAGATGGTGAGCCCCAGCATTTT. V is TRBV4-3 and J is TRBJ1-5; D gene uncertain. The CDR3 runs 12 residues. The germline CDR1 and CDR2 sequences are LGHNA and YSLEER. The germline V and J ends were trimmed by 0 bases and 8 bases, with 5 bases remaining between them.

The chain joins TRBV2 to TRBJ2-3; TRBD1 agrees at 11 bases. The V and J ends lost 6 bases and 4 bases, in that order; junction bases with no gene match: 3. The CDR3 consists of 14 residues. Germline CDR1 SNHLY, CDR2 FYNNEI. In DNA form, the CDR3 reads TGTGCCAGCAGGCCGGGACAGGGGGCAGATACGCAGTATTTT. Amino acids: CASRPGQGADTQYF.

This clonotype has just a few counts. The junction shows a germline mismatch at one end, possibly a read error. This chain connects TRBV7-7 to TRBJ2-2; maybe TRBD1 (5 bases). The CDR3 runs to 17 residues. Germline CDR1 reads SSHAT; CDR2 reads FNYEAQ (reference sequence). For the CDR3, the DNA is TGTGCTAGCAGCCTAGATGCCCTTACAGGATACACCGGGGAGCTGTTTTTT. Protein: CASSLDALTGYTGELFF.

This clonotype was seen repeatedly, ten times or more. This rearrangement joins TRBV12-3 or TRBV12-4 to TRBJ1-2, with 7 bases matching TRBD1. With 6 bases clipped from V and 3 bases from J, the junction kept 7 bases outside the gene matches. This CDR3 spans 14 amino acids. The CDR3 here is CASSHRGSDYGYTF. The CDR3 nucleotides read TGTGCCAGCAGCCACAGGGGTAGCGACTATGGCTACACCTTC.

In this sample, this clonotype turned up many times. This chain uses TRBV4-2 with TRBJ1-4; the D is unclear. The CDR3 totals 12 residues. Per the germline V gene, CDR1 is LGHNA and CDR2 is YNFKEQ. V was trimmed by 4 bases and J by 5 bases, leaving 5 bases between them. In nucleotides, the CDR3 is TGTGCCAGCAGCCTCCCCAATGAAAAACTGTTTTTT. It codes for CASSLPNEKLFF.

The V call is TRBV25-1, the J call TRBJ2-2; D ambiguous. Trimming removed 4 bases at V and 9 bases at J, with 9 bases between. This CDR3 has 12 residues. Germline loops: CDR1 MGHDK, CDR2 SYGVNS. The CDR3 spells CASSVTQRELFF. The CDR3 DNA reads TGTGCCAGCAGTGTCACGCAGCGGGAGCTGTTTTTT.

This clonotype was picked up a small number of times. The CDR3 reads CASSLRVGDIQYF. Written as DNA, the CDR3 is TGTGCCAGCAGCTTAAGGGTAGGGGACATTCAGTACTTC. This chain connects TRBV13 to TRBJ2-4, with D maybe TRBD1 (5 bases). This CDR3 has 13 residues. The V end lost 2 bases, the J end lost 8 bases, and 10 bases lay between the germline ends. Germline CDR1 PRHDT, CDR2 FYEKMQ (reference sequence).

This clonotype has more than one count but fewer than ten. The rearrangement uses TRBV5-6 and TRBJ2-1; 8 nucleotides line up with TRBD1. V trimming: 0 bases; J trimming: 4 bases; junction bases outside the gene matches: 6. Germline lookup yields CDR1 SGHDT and CDR2 YYEEEE. The length of the CDR3 is 16 residues. Here the CDR3 reads CASSLAITGGYNEQFF. CDR3 nucleotide sequence: TGTGCCAGCAGCTTGGCTATTACAGGGGGATACAATGAGCAGTTCTTC.

The chain recombines TRBV30 with TRBJ2-7; 10 nucleotides match TRBD2. Germline V gene sequence: CDR1 GTSNPN, CDR2 SVGIG (reference sequence). The length of the CDR3 is 14 residues. The J segment lost 4 bases and the V segment lost 2 bases, leaving 5 bases of the junction unmatched. The DNA for the CDR3 is TGTGCCTGGAGTTGGGGTAGCGGGAGGTACGAGCAGTACTTC. It is translated as CAWSWGSGRYEQYF.

This clonotype appeared many times. This sequence joins TRBV12-3 or TRBV12-4 and TRBJ2-5, with 8 positions matching TRBD1. Losses at the gene ends were 6 bases for V and 1 base for J; bases not matched to a gene: 4. The CDR3 sequence is 14 residues long. CDR3 bases: TGTGCCAGCAGCCCGGGACAGGTCCAAGAGACCCAGTACTTC. Residues: CASSPGQVQETQYF.

This clonotype occurred a few times. The CDR3 coding sequence is TGTGCCAGCAGAACAGGGGATAGCAATCAGCCCCAGCATTTT. It codes for CASRTGDSNQPQHF. The J gene is TRBJ1-5, the V gene TRBV12-3 or TRBV12-4, with TRBD1 matching 7 bases. The CDR3 loop spans 14 amino acids. Trimming at V came to 6 bases and at J to 0 bases, leaving 2 bases not matched to a gene.

The chain recombines TRBV5-1 with TRBJ2-5, with TRBD1 as a possible D gene (6 bases). This CDR3 has 14 residues. The ends were cut back, 0 bases at V and 4 bases at J, with 10 bases in the middle. The germline V gene encodes CDR1 SGHRS and CDR2 YFSETQ. CDR3 region: CASSLEGVRETQYF. The CDR3, as DNA: TGCGCCAGCAGCTTGGAGGGGGTGAGAGAGACCCAGTACTTC.

This clonotype was counted a few times. J is TRBJ2-5 and V is TRBV20-1; 14 bases fit TRBD2. Germline values: CDR1 DFQATT, CDR2 SNEGSKA (reference sequence). CDR3 length: 18 residues. With V trimmed by 2 bases and J by 4 bases, 12 bases remained unmatched. The CDR3 nucleotides read TGCAGTGCTAGAAAAGGGACTAGCGGGAGAAGGTATGGAGAGACCCAGTACTTC. It codes for CSARKGTSGRRYGETQYF.

This clonotype was recorded many times. The gene calls are TRBV12-3 or TRBV12-4 and TRBJ2-1, with TRBD2 matching over 7 bases. The J segment lost 6 bases and the V segment lost 4 bases, leaving 9 bases of the junction unmatched. The CDR3 length is 15 residues. This CDR3 reads CASSSSGVAGNEQFF. In DNA form, the CDR3 reads TGTGCCAGCAGTTCCTCGGGGGTAGCGGGCAATGAGCAGTTCTTC.

V is TRBV28 and J is TRBJ2-1; TRBD1 aligns across 9 bases. The CDR3 runs to 16 residues. The V gene end was trimmed by 7 bases and the J gene end by 8 bases; junction bases not matched to a gene: 15. Per germline, CDR1 MDHEN and CDR2 SYDVKM. The CDR3 spells CASTTPMGQGGDEQFF. The CDR3 bases are TGTGCCAGCACAACGCCGATGGGACAGGGAGGCGATGAGCAGTTCTTC.

The chain couples TRBV28 to TRBJ2-2; the D is unclear. CDR1 is MDHEN, CDR2 SYDVKM, per germline. Deletions cut 4 bases from V and 5 bases from J, with 23 bases between. The CDR3 is 18 amino acids. CDR3 sequence reads: CASSSNIVSRGLTGELFF. DNA for the CDR3: TGTGCCAGCAGTTCCAATATCGTCTCTCGCGGTTTAACCGGGGAGCTGTTTTTT.

This clonotype has just a few counts. At one end the junction does not follow the germline gene, possibly because of a read error. The chain combines TRBV7-7 with TRBJ2-3; 9 bases fit TRBD1. In germline, CDR1 is SSHAT, CDR2 FNYEAQ (reference sequence). CDR3 size: 16 residues. The DNA for the CDR3 is TGTGCTAGCAGCTTAGGGGGACAGGGAGGCACACATACGCAGTATTTT. This encodes CASSLGGQGGTHTQYF.

This clonotype occurred a few times. CDR3: CASSYSWATGELFF. CDR3 in DNA: TGTGCCAGCAGTTACTCGTGGGCGACCGGGGAGCTGTTTTTT. This chain joins TRBV6-5 and TRBJ2-2; D call uncertain. Trimming shortened V by 0 bases and J by 5 bases, and 7 bases separated the two germline ends. CDR3 length equals 14 residues. Germline-derived CDR1 and CDR2 are MNHEY and SVGAGI.

This clonotype was recorded at least ten times. The chain recombines TRBV4-1 with TRBJ2-5, with D possibly TRBD2 on 5 matching bases. The CDR3 has 14 residues. In germline, CDR1 is MGHRA, CDR2 YSYEKL. Trimming shortened V by 0 bases and J by 5 bases, and 10 bases separated the two germline ends. The CDR3 loop is CASSQDRTGETQYF. The CDR3 DNA reads as TGCGCCAGCAGCCAAGATAGGACGGGGGAGACCCAGTACTTC.